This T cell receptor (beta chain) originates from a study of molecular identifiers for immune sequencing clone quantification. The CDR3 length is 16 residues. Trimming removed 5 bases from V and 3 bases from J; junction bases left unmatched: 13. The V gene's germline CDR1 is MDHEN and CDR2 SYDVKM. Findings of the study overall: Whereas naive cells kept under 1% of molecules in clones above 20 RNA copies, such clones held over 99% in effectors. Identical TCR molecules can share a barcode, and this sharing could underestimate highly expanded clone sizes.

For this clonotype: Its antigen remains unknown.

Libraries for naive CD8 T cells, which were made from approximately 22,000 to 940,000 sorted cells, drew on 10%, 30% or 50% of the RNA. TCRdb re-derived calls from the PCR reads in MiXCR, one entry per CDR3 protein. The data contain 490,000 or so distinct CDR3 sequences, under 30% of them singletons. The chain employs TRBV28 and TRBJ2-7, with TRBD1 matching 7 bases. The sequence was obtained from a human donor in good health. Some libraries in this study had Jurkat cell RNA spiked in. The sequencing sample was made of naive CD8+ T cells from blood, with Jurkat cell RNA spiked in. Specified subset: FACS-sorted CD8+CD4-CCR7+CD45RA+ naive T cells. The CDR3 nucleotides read TGTGCCAGCAGTCCCGCGAAGGGGGACAGCTACTACGAGCAGTACTTC. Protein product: CASSPAKGDSYYEQYF.